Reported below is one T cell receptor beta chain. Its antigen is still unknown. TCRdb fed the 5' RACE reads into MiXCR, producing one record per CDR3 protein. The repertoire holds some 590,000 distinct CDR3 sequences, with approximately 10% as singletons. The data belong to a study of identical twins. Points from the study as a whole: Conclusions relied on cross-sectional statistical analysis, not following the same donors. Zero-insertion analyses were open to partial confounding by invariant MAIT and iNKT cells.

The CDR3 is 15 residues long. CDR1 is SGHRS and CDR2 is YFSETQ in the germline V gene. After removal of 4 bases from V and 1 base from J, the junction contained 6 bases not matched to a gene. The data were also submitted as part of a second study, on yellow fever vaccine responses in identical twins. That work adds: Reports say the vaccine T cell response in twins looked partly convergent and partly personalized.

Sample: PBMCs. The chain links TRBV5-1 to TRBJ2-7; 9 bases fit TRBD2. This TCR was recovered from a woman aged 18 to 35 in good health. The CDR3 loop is CASSTGTSRSYEQYF. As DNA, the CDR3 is TGCGCCAGCAGCACCGGGACTAGCCGATCCTACGAGCAGTACTTC.